This entry lists 8 T cell receptor beta chains sequenced from one sample in a study of Ad26.COV2.S vaccination and SARS-CoV-2 variants. Only in-frame clones appear in the TCRdb table, and some are missing; sequencing was by immunoSEQ multiplex PCR. The sample has over 110,000 clones, about nine tenths seen once. The sample was peripheral blood, taken after recovery from COVID-19. The origin of the receptors is a human donor who had recovered from COVID-19.

This clone was detected a few times. V and J are TRBV20-1 and TRBJ1-2; D call uncertain. Trimming shortened V by 7 bases and J by 0 bases, and 6 bases separated the two germline ends. Looked up from germline, CDR1 is DFQATT and CDR2 is SNEGSKA (reference sequence). CDR3 size: 11 residues. CDR3 nucleotide sequence: TGCAGTGTTATCGCTAACTATGGCTACACCTTC. Translation: CSVIANYGYTF.

V gene TRBV7-2 combines with J gene TRBJ2-2; D call uncertain. V was shortened by 1 base and J by 3 bases, with 6 bases between the two germline ends. The V gene's germline CDR1 is SGHTA and CDR2 FQGNSA. This CDR3 is 14 amino acids long. CDR3 DNA: TGTGCCAGCAGCTTAGGAAAGTACACCGGGGAGCTGTTTTTT. This sequence encodes CASSLGKYTGELFF.

The chain uses TRBV15 and TRBJ2-4; the D gene is possibly TRBD2 (6 bases). V dropped 8 bases and J dropped 8 bases, with 19 bases sitting between them. This CDR3 is built from 14 residues. CDR1 LNHNV and CDR2 YYDKDF come from the germline V gene (reference sequence). The CDR3 sequence is CATSERNGGDIQYF. CDR3 DNA: TGTGCCACCTCGGAGAGGAACGGGGGAGACATTCAGTACTTC. The full variable domain, its missing parts supplied by reference TRBV15 and TRBJ2-4, is DAMVIQNPRYQVTQFGKPVTLSCSQTLNHNVMYWYQQKSSQAPKLLFHYYDKDFNNEADTPDNFQSRRPNTSFCFLDIRSPGLGDTAMYLCATSERNGGDIQYFGAGTRLSVL.

The count of this clone is one. The CDR3 nucleotides read TGTGCCAGCTCCCTTCGGGACAGGGCCTCCACAGATACGCAGTATTTT. Encoded protein: CASSLRDRASTDTQYF. This chain joins TRBV18 and TRBJ2-3; 9 nucleotides match TRBD1. Germline CDR1 is KGHSH and CDR2 is LQKENI. The CDR3 runs 16 residues. The V segment lost 6 bases and the J segment 2 bases; nucleotides outside the gene matches: 9. Supplemented by reference TRBV18 and TRBJ2-3, the full variable domain reads NAGVMQNPRHLVRRRGQEARLRCSPMKGHSHVYWYRQLPEEGLKFMVYLQKENIIDESGMPKERFSAEFPKEGPSILRIQQVVRGDSAAYFCASSLRDRASTDTQYFGPGTRLTVL.

The chain is built from TRBV6-6 and TRBJ1-1; unclear D gene. Germline V gives CDR1 MNHNY, CDR2 SVGAGI (reference sequence). The CDR3 runs to 13 residues. Trimming took 4 bases from V and 1 from J, leaving 7 bases between them. The CDR3 protein is CASSLWGNTEAFF. Written as DNA, the CDR3 is TGTGCCAGCAGTTTATGGGGGAACACTGAAGCTTTCTTT.

V is TRBV6-5 and J is TRBJ1-2; D is undetermined. The CDR3 sequence is 15 residues long. Trimming pared 0 bases from V and 1 base from J, leaving 9 bases between. CDR1 MNHEY and CDR2 SVGAGI come from the germline V gene. DNA for the CDR3: TGTGCCAGCAGTTACTCGGCGGACCATAACTATGGCTACACCTTC. Its translation: CASSYSADHNYGYTF.

This clone has a handful of counts. The rearrangement links TRBV19 to TRBJ1-1; no firm D call. The CDR3 extends over 15 amino acids. Between the trimmed V and J ends, which lost 5 bases and 5 bases, there was a span of 18 bases. Germline CDR1 is LNHDA and CDR2 is SQIVND (reference sequence). CDR3 sequence (DNA): TGTGCCAGTAGTCCCCTTGGCATGAGGAGAACTGAAGCTTTCTTT. It is translated as CASSPLGMRRTEAFF. The whole variable domain, remainder taken from reference TRBV19 and TRBJ1-1, is DGGITQSPKYLFRKEGQNVTLSCEQNLNHDAMYWYRQDPGQGLRLIYYSQIVNDFQKGDIAEGYSVSREKKESFPLTVTSAQKNPTAFYLCASSPLGMRRTEAFFGQGTRLTVV.

This clone has a handful of counts. This chain joins TRBV2 and TRBJ1-3, with a tentative D call TRBD1 (5 bases). The CDR3 totals 10 residues. Per germline, CDR1 SNHLY and CDR2 FYNNEI. V shed 8 bases and J shed 14 bases, with 13 bases lying between them. CDR3 residues: CASEGTVLYF. DNA of the CDR3: TGTGCCAGCGAGGGGACGGTATTATATTTT.